This T cell receptor beta chain appears in the sequencing data of a study of T cells after yellow fever vaccination. Study at large: Preparation of the low-cell-number fractions used SMART-Seq v4 Ultra Low Input. Overall study findings and caveats: The CD4 compartment and the CD8 compartment contained a small share of clonotypes in common. Abundant clonotypes from the bulk population could have been carried over as contaminants into FACS-sorted repertoires.

Germline assignment: CDR1 DFQATT and CDR2 SNEGSKA (reference sequence). This CDR3 has 14 amino acids. Trimming left V 4 bases short and J 6 bases short, with 19 bases between. MiXCR, applied by TCRdb to the 5' RACE reads, yields one record per CDR3 protein. Found here are around 530,000 distinct CDR3 sequences, about a sixth of them singletons; the top ten hold 15% to 20%. As for this clonotype: What it recognizes is unknown.

The gene calls are TRBV20-1 and TRBJ2-7; D perhaps matches TRBD1 (6 bases). This specimen was PBMCs, taken around 5 days after the first yellow fever vaccination. The TCR was taken from a man aged 18 to 29 who received the YFV17D yellow fever vaccine. The CDR3 region is CSATRQDRASEQYF. The CDR3, as DNA: TGCAGTGCTACAAGACAGGATCGGGCTAGCGAGCAGTACTTC.